These 13 T cell receptor beta chains were sequenced from one sample in a study of cytomegalovirus exposure and HLA in healthy donors (dated by TCRdb to 2017 to 2019). Library preparation used the immunoSEQ multiplex PCR assay. A mixture of 60 forward primers for TCR Vbeta segments and 13 reverse primers for TCR Jbeta segments was used in the multiplex PCR. TCRdb re-hosts the immuneACCESS table, in-frame sequences only. Its copies lack some clones; in the studies checked, an unresolved V gene accounts for under half of them, and the cause for the rest is not known. The sample yields about 98,000 clones; around three quarters were counted once. Of the sample, 7% to 9% is held by the ten largest clones. Sequences were obtained from PBMCs. These receptors were obtained from a human donor in good health.

This rearrangement joins TRBV5-1 to TRBJ2-7; 7 positions match TRBD1. The CDR3 is 15 residues long. Germline values: CDR1 SGHRS, CDR2 YFSETQ. J lost 2 bases, V lost 4 bases, and 9 bases had no gene match. CDR3: CASSPRAQGAYEQYF. Here the CDR3 DNA reads TGCGCCAGCAGCCCAAGGGCGCAGGGGGCCTACGAGCAGTACTTC.

This clone came up once. The rearrangement joins TRBV11-2 to TRBJ1-6; maybe TRBD1 (5 bases). The CDR3 length is 13 residues. Germline lookup yields CDR1 SGHAT and CDR2 FQNNGV. The V end lost 1 base, the J end lost 14 bases, and 12 bases lay between the germline ends. In DNA, the CDR3 is TGTGCCAGCAGCTTAGGGGGAAGGGGCACCCTCCACTTT. Translated, it gives CASSLGGRGTLHF.

The V and J genes are TRBV7-9 and TRBJ1-5, with D possibly being TRBD1 (6 bases). CDR3 length: 15 amino acids. The ends were cut back, 5 bases at V and 2 bases at J, with 13 bases in the middle. The germline gives CDR1 SEHNR, CDR2 FQNEAQ (reference sequence). This chain's CDR3 is CASSPTGTGNQPQHF. Written as DNA, the CDR3 is TGTGCCAGCAGCCCCACAGGGACGGGCAATCAGCCCCAGCATTTT.

This clone has only a few counts. This chain uses TRBV5-4 with TRBJ1-1, with TRBD1 identical over 8 bases. V shed 4 bases and J 5 bases; nucleotides not matched to a gene: 4. The CDR3 is 13 amino acids. Germline lookup yields CDR1 SGHNT and CDR2 YYREEE (reference sequence). CDR3 region: CASSTRTGTEAFF. CDR3 nucleotide sequence: TGTGCCAGCAGCACCAGGACAGGGACTGAAGCTTTCTTT.

The rearrangement links TRBV19 to TRBJ2-2; 7 bases are shared with TRBD2. CDR1 and CDR2 from the germline V gene are LNHDA and SQIVND (reference sequence). CDR3 size: 15 residues. The ends lost 8 bases at V and 5 bases at J; junction bases unmatched: 11. As DNA, the CDR3 is TGTGCCAGTTCCTCGGCGGGAGTGCGAACCGGGGAGCTGTTTTTT. It codes for CASSSAGVRTGELFF. The full variable domain, with the rest looked up from reference TRBV19 and TRBJ2-2, is DGGITQSPKYLFRKEGQNVTLSCEQNLNHDAMYWYRQDPGQGLRLIYYSQIVNDFQKGDIAEGYSVSREKKESFPLTVTSAQKNPTAFYLCASSSAGVRTGELFFGEGSRLTVL.

This sequence joins TRBV4-2 and TRBJ2-2; 11 bases fit TRBD2. CDR3 size: 19 residues. CDR1 is LGHNA and CDR2 is YNFKEQ in the germline V gene. J was trimmed by 3 bases and V by 4 bases; bases with no gene match: 13. CDR3 nucleotide sequence: TGTGCCAGCAGCCCCCGGGCCCCGACTAGCGGGGTCGACACCGGGGAGCTGTTTTTT. This translates into CASSPRAPTSGVDTGELFF.

V usage is TRBV5-4 and J usage is TRBJ1-1; D is ambiguous. The CDR3 has 13 residues. Germline V gene sequence: CDR1 SGHNT, CDR2 YYREEE (reference sequence). V was trimmed by 3 bases and J by 0 bases, leaving 6 bases between them. DNA of the CDR3: TGTGCCAGCAGCTCGAGATTGAACACTGAAGCTTTCTTT. This sequence encodes CASSSRLNTEAFF.

As for this clone: The likely explanation is a read error, given a far larger clone one base away. The chain is built from TRBV18 and TRBJ2-7; D not resolved. Germline-derived CDR1 and CDR2 are KGHSH and LQKENI. This CDR3 is built from 12 residues. V lost 5 bases and J 0 bases, leaving 5 bases between the germline ends. CDR3 nucleotides: TGTGCCAGCTCATCTAGCTCCTACGAGCAGTACTTC. As protein: CASSSSSYEQYF.

The chain employs TRBV4-2 and TRBJ1-3; 7 nucleotides line up with TRBD1. CDR1 LGHNA and CDR2 YNFKEQ come from the germline V gene. The CDR3 spans 16 residues. V was pared by 3 bases and J by 2 bases, with 7 bases of the junction left unmatched. Here the CDR3 reads CASSQDKQGAGNTIYF. In DNA form, the CDR3 reads TGTGCCAGCAGCCAGGACAAGCAGGGGGCTGGAAACACCATATATTTT.

V is TRBV2 and J is TRBJ2-5, with 8 nucleotides matching TRBD2. J lost 2 bases, V lost 7 bases, and 9 bases had no gene match. This CDR3 contains 15 residues. CDR1 is SNHLY, CDR2 FYNNEI, per germline. CDR3 DNA: TGTGCCAGCAAGCAGAACGGGGGGGCACAAGAGACCCAGTACTTC. Translated, it gives CASKQNGGAQETQYF.

V usage is TRBV6-1 and J usage is TRBJ1-3, with 7 bases matching TRBD1. The CDR3 sequence is 15 residues long. Trimming took 3 bases from V and 2 from J; bases not matched to a gene: 4. Germline V CDR1 and CDR2: MNHNS, SASEGT. CDR3 DNA: TGTGCCAGCAGTGACGACAGGGCCCCTGGAAACACCATATATTTT. Its translation is CASSDDRAPGNTIYF.

The chain employs TRBV5-1 and TRBJ1-1; D gene uncertain. The CDR3 sequence is 15 residues long. Germline-derived CDR1 and CDR2 are SGHRS and YFSETQ. V shed 0 bases and J shed 0 bases, with 9 bases lying between them. CDR3 amino acids: CASSLVPSMNTEAFF. The CDR3 DNA follows: TGCGCCAGCAGCTTGGTCCCGAGCATGAACACTGAAGCTTTCTTT.

This chain uses TRBV6-5 with TRBJ2-7; 11 bases map to TRBD2. The CDR3 runs 16 residues. After removal of 4 bases from V and 1 base from J, the junction contained 6 bases not matched to a gene. Germline V gene lookup returns CDR1 MNHEY and CDR2 SVGAGI. The DNA for the CDR3 is TGTGCCAGCAGTTCCATAGCGGGAGGGCCTTCCTACGAGCAGTACTTC. Its protein is CASSSIAGGPSYEQYF.